This TCR beta chain was identified during a study of T cell repertoires in cytomegalovirus infection. This clonotype was found a few times. No antigen is known for it. Germline loops: CDR1 SGHVS, CDR2 FQNEAQ. The CDR3 runs 15 residues. The V end lost 5 bases, the J end lost 7 bases, and 17 bases lay between the germline ends. TCRdb reprocessed the reads via MiXCR and lists one record per CDR3 protein. This table holds hundreds of thousands of distinct CDR3 sequences, around 35% found once. The chain couples TRBV7-8 to TRBJ1-4; tentative D call: TRBD1 (5 bases). The TCR sequence derives from a human donor in good health (CMV status not recorded). Some clones in this sample may be carry-over from other donors' samples. The material sequenced was cultured PBMCs, taken from culture after CMV antigen stimulation. The CDR3 here is CASSPTGVGAEKLFF. The DNA of the CDR3 is TGTGCCAGCAGCCCAACGGGGGTTGGGGCTGAAAAACTGTTTTTT.